Listed below are T cell receptor beta chains from one sample, sequenced in a study of monozygotic twins with inflammatory bowel disease. TCRdb re-analyzed the 5' RACE reads; it lists each CDR3 protein once, without DNA. Seen in this sample are 300,000 to 400,000 distinct CDR3 sequences; the ten most common clones hold around 2%. Sequenced: blood. The origin of the receptors is a human donor with ulcerative colitis or Crohn's disease, or a healthy co-twin of an affected twin (not recorded which). CDR3s include the opening cysteine and the closing phenylalanine or tryptophan.

TRBJ2-4 13 TRBV6-1 CASSESAKNIQYF
TRBJ2-7 15 TRBV10-1 CASIWHRETPYEQYF
TRBJ2-7 17 TRBV20-1 CSANPFGTGHSPYEQYF
TRBJ2-7 13 TRBV20-1 CSAQIESGNEQYF
TRBJ2-7 14 TRBV7-2 CASSSSGTSVEQYF
TRBJ2-4 17 TRBV10-3 CAISSRARGEGYGIQYF
TRBJ2-5 13 TRBV4-1 CASSQVHVETQYF
TRBJ2-7 12 TRBV20-1 CSPERGSYEQYF
TRBJ1-2 13 TRBV30 CAWSAGTGDGYTF
TRBJ2-3 14 TRBV30 CAWSGGGKPDTQYF
TRBJ2-7 15 TRBV7-2 CASSSQGAVNPEQYF
TRBJ2-7 16 TRBV5-5 CASSLIGDAYPYEQYF
TRBJ1-2 14 TRBV7-2 CASSPHSTNYGYTF
TRBJ2-1 16 TRBV14 CASSQGWLGAANEQFF
TRBJ2-1 17 TRBV7-2 CASSLALAGRGANEQFF
TRBJ2-5 11 TRBV6-6 CATGSQETQYF
TRBJ2-7 13 TRBV6-5 CAGTTGPFYEQYF
TRBJ2-7 13 TRBV20-1 CSADRDSNYEQYF
TRBJ2-1 15 TRBV12-3/TRBV12-4 CASSLAKSSYNEQFF
TRBJ2-7 16 TRBV4-1 CASSQKFTGGFDEQYF
TRBJ2-5 16 TRBV7-9 CASSFGAMGYQETQYF
TRBJ2-3 13 TRBV20-1 CSAVRGFADTQYF
TRBJ1-6 18 TRBV28 CASSPPDRKSSYNSPLHF
TRBJ2-1 14 TRBV28 CASSLGGDINEQFF
TRBJ1-1 15 TRBV7-9 CASSLGAGASTEAFF
TRBJ1-2 13 TRBV20-1 CSARDEESYGYTF
TRBJ2-5 16 TRBV5-1 CASSLIGTGIQETQYF
TRBJ1-5 16 TRBV28 CASSSIGGEGNQPQHF
TRBJ2-5 13 TRBV19 CASSGQGRQTQYF
TRBJ1-1 13 TRBV6-6 CASSYSDGAEAFF
TRBJ2-7 16 TRBV7-9 CASSPPGGFISYEQYF
TRBJ2-5 14 TRBV5-6 CASSFTGAQETQYF
TRBJ2-5 15 TRBV29-1 CSVFPSGRDGETQYF
TRBJ2-2 16 TRBV6-5 CASSPGKGRGIGELFF
TRBJ2-1 13 TRBV6-1 CASNRDRDNEQFF
TRBJ1-2 15 TRBV5-1 CASSLEASFNYGYTF
TRBJ1-5 15 TRBV5-5 CASSSGQGTLQPQHF
TRBJ2-6 15 TRBV3-1 CASSRGTTGANVLTF
TRBJ2-3 14 TRBV4-1 CASSPTELGDTQYF
TRBJ2-7 15 TRBV27 CASSPGLAGNYEQYF
TRBJ1-2 16 TRBV7-2 CASSPPPDRGPIGYTF
TRBJ1-5 13 TRBV6-2/TRBV6-3 CASSRTENQPQHF
TRBJ2-1 13 TRBV5-6 CASSSGTYNEQFF
TRBJ2-2 16 TRBV5-4 CASSLAQDGPTGELFF
TRBJ1-3 15 TRBV11-2 CASSFSAGSGNTIYF
TRBJ1-6 15 TRBV20-1 CSARRGSSYNSPLHF
TRBJ2-7 17 TRBV5-1 CASSLGTGATRLYEQYF
TRBJ2-7 15 TRBV7-2 CASSLSGGEIYEQYF
TRBJ2-7 13 TRBV20-1 CSARADYHYEQYF
TRBJ2-6 15 TRBV4-3 CASSPAGSGANVLTF
TRBJ1-6 16 TRBV12-3/TRBV12-4 CASSGSGGQRYSPLHF
TRBJ2-1 16 TRBV9 CASSVGAGAFGDEQFF
TRBJ1-2 16 TRBV20-1 CSATSPKGQGPYGYTF
TRBJ2-1 15 TRBV20-1 CSASGGKGSYNEQFF
TRBJ2-4 15 TRBV12-3/TRBV12-4 CASTAPGFSKNIQYF
TRBJ1-1 14 TRBV2 CASSQRTGWTEAFF
TRBJ2-1 15 TRBV5-1 CASSLGRSSYNEQFF
TRBJ1-2 13 TRBV15 CATSKTGAHGYTF
TRBJ2-5 14 TRBV28 CASSFGGRGETQYF
TRBJ1-2 14 TRBV27 CASSSGRGDYGYTF